Sequencing of this TCR beta chain was carried out in a study of T cells in narcolepsy. Measured with immunoSEQ multiplex PCR; TCRdb has only the in-frame clones, and not every one. The profile shows almost 25,000 clones, roughly 62% of them singletons. Concerning this clone itself: Its antigen is still unknown.

Findings and limits, study-wide: Comparing one patient's CSF and blood CD4+ clonotypes highlighted HCRT- and TRIB2-specific autoreactive clonotypes. Healthy controls reportedly lacked the autoreactive clonotypes serially found in patients' blood.

The CDR3 totals 17 residues. Trimming at V came to 6 bases and at J to 3 bases, leaving 8 bases not matched to a gene. Germline CDR1 is KGHSH and CDR2 is LQKENI. What was sequenced was memory (CD45RA-) CD4+ T cells from blood. The chain links TRBV18 to TRBJ2-3, with 14 bases matching TRBD2. This clonotype was obtained from a human donor in good health. CDR3 residues: CASSLGTSGSGTDTQYF. In nucleotides, the CDR3 is TGTGCCAGCTCGCTCGGGACTAGCGGGAGTGGAACAGATACGCAGTATTTT.